A selection of T cell receptor beta chains follows, all from one sample in a study of T cell responses to AZD1222 COVID-19 vaccine. TCRdb's table, derived via immunoSEQ multiplex PCR, lists solely in-frame clones and lacks some. The sample holds 95,000 to 130,000 clones, 93% seen once. The input for sequencing was peripheral blood, taken on day 0 of AZD1222 vaccination. Source of these receptors: an adult in good health. Both conserved end residues are part of each CDR3. The order of the fields is CDR3 protein, CDR3 DNA, V gene, D gene, J gene, clone size. The D gene is left open where the match is weak. A row's size may be missing; if present it is once, few, many or a size class.

CASSLQGSVTEAFF TGTGCCAGCAGTCTACAGGGGTCGGTCACTGAAGCTTTCTTT TRBV14 TRBD1 TRBJ1-1 .
CASSSQAGVNTEAFF TGCGCCAGCAGCTCCCAGGCAGGGGTGAACACTGAAGCTTTCTTT TRBV5-1 . TRBJ1-1 .
CATSDLQEKAFF TGTGCCACCAGTGATTTGCAGGAGAAAGCTTTCTTT TRBV24-1 . TRBJ1-1 .
CASSFYRGFYGYTF TGTGCCAGCAGTTTCTATCGAGGGTTCTATGGCTACACCTTC TRBV28 . TRBJ1-2 .
CASSLGTEQFF TGTGCCAGCAGCTTGGGTACTGAGCAGTTCTTC TRBV11-2 . TRBJ2-1 .
CASSIEGRRGDEQFF TGTGCCAGTAGTATAGAGGGCAGGAGGGGTGACGAGCAGTTCTTC TRBV19 . TRBJ2-1 .
CASSLAMNSPNYGYTF TGCGCCAGCAGCTTGGCCATGAACAGCCCTAACTATGGCTACACCTTC TRBV5-1 . TRBJ1-2 .
CSARYTEAFF TGCAGCGCCCGCTACACTGAAGCTTTCTTT TRBV29-1 . TRBJ1-1 .
CASSPWASDYNEQFF TGCGCCAGCAGCCCCTGGGCTAGCGACTACAATGAGCAGTTCTTC TRBV5-1 . TRBJ2-1 .
CASSFSPHSGNTIYF TGTGCCAGCAGCTTTTCCCCCCACTCTGGAAACACCATATATTTT TRBV5-6 . TRBJ1-3 .
CASSRRGFDTQYF TGTGCCAGCTCCCGACGGGGTTTTGATACGCAGTATTTT TRBV7-3 . TRBJ2-3 .
CASSDQGTSGNGGELFF TGTGCCAGCAGCGATCAGGGGACTAGCGGGAACGGCGGGGAGCTGTTTTTT TRBV9 TRBD2 TRBJ2-2 .
CASSEQGGLQPQHF TGTGCCAGCAGTGAACAGGGAGGGCTCCAGCCCCAGCATTTT TRBV6-1 . TRBJ1-5 once
CASSFLQLSNSPLHF TGTGCCAGCAGTTTCCTACAGCTTTCCAATTCACCCCTCCACTTT TRBV27 . TRBJ1-6 .
CASSVPFAGTGSTDTQYF TGTGCCAGCAGCGTACCCTTTGCAGGCACGGGTAGCACAGATACGCAGTATTTT TRBV9 . TRBJ2-3 .
CAWSLGGTGRAEAFF TGTGCCTGGAGCCTCGGGGGGACAGGGAGGGCTGAAGCTTTCTTT TRBV30 TRBD1 TRBJ1-1 .
CASSRKDSVGWDQPQHF TGTGCCAGTAGCCGGAAGGACAGCGTGGGATGGGATCAGCCCCAGCATTTT TRBV19 . TRBJ1-5 .
CASSSLAGAPYEQYF TGTGCCAGTAGTTCTTTAGCGGGGGCCCCCTACGAGCAGTACTTC TRBV19 TRBD2 TRBJ2-7 .
CASSLRVATYNEQFF TGTGCCAGCAGCTTAAGGGTAGCCACGTACAATGAGCAGTTCTTC TRBV7-3 . TRBJ2-1 .
CATSREKGLTYEQYF TGTGCCACCAGCAGAGAGAAGGGGCTCACCTACGAGCAGTACTTC TRBV15 . TRBJ2-7 .
CASSAPRGGSSYNEQFF TGTGCCAGCAGCGCCCCTCGGGGAGGAAGCTCCTACAATGAGCAGTTCTTC TRBV9 . TRBJ2-1 .
CASSVSGRASTDTQYF TGTGCCAGCAGCGTAAGTGGGCGGGCGAGCACAGATACGCAGTATTTT TRBV9 . TRBJ2-3 .
CASSPRPGLNEKLFF TGTGCCAGCTCACCCCGTCCGGGTTTAAATGAAAAACTGTTTTTT TRBV18 . TRBJ1-4 .
CSVPVPPTSGMLDEQFF TGCAGCGTTCCAGTCCCCCCGACTAGCGGGATGTTAGATGAGCAGTTCTTC TRBV29-1 TRBD2 TRBJ2-1 .
CASSTRTGGQHLGYTF TGTGCCAGCAGCACCCGGACAGGGGGCCAACACCTTGGCTACACCTTC TRBV11-2 TRBD1 TRBJ1-2 .
CASTRGQETQYF TGTGCCAGCACCAGGGGCCAAGAGACCCAGTACTTC TRBV12-3/TRBV12-4 . TRBJ2-5 .
CASSWDYFSGANVLTF TGTGCCAGCAGTTGGGACTATTTCTCTGGGGCCAACGTCCTGACTTTC TRBV28 TRBD2 TRBJ2-6 .